Following are 25 T cell receptor beta chains from one sample sequenced in a study of long-term antiretroviral therapy in people with HIV. Investigators performed immunoSEQ version v3.0 at survey level. Method: immunoSEQ multiplex PCR; TCRdb's copy keeps in-frame clones and lacks some. Of about 25,000 clones in the sample, roughly 80% were seen once. The sequencing here drew on unsorted PBMCs, taken 2.1 years after starting antiretroviral therapy. Receptors were obtained from a man aged 25 to 40 with HIV.

The gene calls are TRBV10-3 and TRBJ1-2; a possible D gene is TRBD1 (5 bases). Germline V gene sequence: CDR1 ENHRY, CDR2 SYGVKD. V gave up 4 bases and J gave up 3 bases, with 12 bases separating them. The CDR3 is made up of 14 amino acids. The CDR3, as DNA: TGTGCCATCAGTGGCCAGGAGGGGCACTATGGCTACACCTTC. It is translated as CAISGQEGHYGYTF.

The chain is built from TRBV7-2 and TRBJ2-1; maybe TRBD2 (6 bases). The V gene's germline CDR1 is SGHTA and CDR2 FQGNSA. V lost 5 bases and J 10 bases, leaving 18 bases between the germline ends. The CDR3 is 14 residues long. For the CDR3, the DNA is TGTGCCAGCAGCCGCGGGGCCCGTAGGGAGGAGCAGTTCTTC. Translating it yields CASSRGARREEQFF. Full variable domain (rest looked up from reference TRBV7-2 and TRBJ2-1): GAGVSQSPSNKVTEKGKDVELRCDPISGHTALYWYRQSLGQGLEFLIYFQGNSAPDKSGLPSDRFSAERTGGSVSTLTIQRTQQEDSAVYLCASSRGARREEQFFGPGTRLTVL.

This clone was found a few times. The chain recombines TRBV5-6 with TRBJ2-7, with D perhaps matching TRBD1 (5 bases). CDR1 and CDR2 from the germline V gene are SGHDT and YYEEEE. V gave up 4 bases and J gave up 2 bases, with 13 bases separating them. There are 14 residues in the CDR3. The CDR3: CASSPGTGTYEQYF. DNA for the CDR3: TGTGCCAGCAGCCCGGGTACAGGAACCTACGAGCAGTACTTC.

This rearrangement joins TRBV5-1 to TRBJ1-2, with 7 nucleotides matching TRBD1. This CDR3 region has 18 residues. V shed 4 bases and J 0 bases; nucleotides not matched to a gene: 15. Germline V CDR1 and CDR2: SGHRS, YFSETQ. The CDR3 reads CASSPGTDPEIANYGYTF. CDR3 sequence (DNA): TGCGCCAGCAGCCCGGGGACAGATCCCGAAATAGCTAACTATGGCTACACCTTC.

This chain uses TRBV7-2 with TRBJ1-1; D may be TRBD1 (5 bases). Germline V gene sequence: CDR1 SGHTA, CDR2 FQGNSA. There are 14 residues in the CDR3. Trimming cost V 0 bases and J 6 bases, with 11 bases left between them. The CDR3 sequence: CASSLAPGAAEAFF. In DNA form, the CDR3 reads TGTGCCAGCAGCTTAGCTCCCGGGGCGGCTGAAGCTTTCTTT.

This clone was observed once. The gene calls are TRBV4-3 and TRBJ1-4; 8 bases align to TRBD1. The ends lost 0 bases at V and 0 bases at J; junction bases unmatched: 9. CDR1 and CDR2 (germline): LGHNA, YSLEER. CDR3 size: 19 residues. The CDR3 region has the DNA TGCGCCAGCAGCCAAGATATAGGGACAGGCCCTGCAACTAATGAAAAACTGTTTTTT. It codes for CASSQDIGTGPATNEKLFF.

The chain recombines TRBV11-3 with TRBJ2-7; D perhaps matches TRBD2 (5 bases). Trimming left V 0 bases short and J 4 bases short, with 10 bases between. This CDR3 region has 14 residues. Germline V gene sequence: CDR1 SGHNT, CDR2 YENEEA. The CDR3 nucleotides are TGTGCCAGCAGCTTAGACGGGGAACAGTACGAGCAGTACTTC. Residues: CASSLDGEQYEQYF.

This clone was found once. The rearrangement links TRBV27 to TRBJ1-4, with a possible D match to TRBD1 (5 bases). V lost 3 bases and J 3 bases, leaving 8 bases between the germline ends. The CDR3 consists of 14 residues. Germline CDR1 and CDR2: MNHEY and SMNVEV (reference sequence). The CDR3 is CASSLVGANEKLFF. The CDR3 region has the DNA TGTGCCAGCAGTTTGGTGGGGGCTAATGAAAAACTGTTTTTT. Full variable domain (rest looked up from reference TRBV27 and TRBJ1-4): EAQVTQNPRYLITVTGKKLTVTCSQNMNHEYMSWYRQDPGLGLRQIYYSMNVEVTDKGDVPEGYKVSRKEKRNFPLILESPSPNQTSLYFCASSLVGANEKLFFGSGTQLSVL.

The rearrangement links TRBV11-3 to TRBJ2-5; 9 bases fit TRBD2. V shed 4 bases and J 5 bases; nucleotides not matched to a gene: 5. The CDR3 extends over 14 amino acids. Germline CDR1 and CDR2: SGHNT and YENEEA. CDR3 DNA sequence: TGTGCCAGCAGCTGGGATAGCGGGAGCGAGACCCAGTACTTC. Translating gives CASSWDSGSETQYF.

The rearrangement uses TRBV7-8 and TRBJ1-4; 12 bases fit TRBD1. The CDR3 sequence is 16 residues long. Trimming took 5 bases from V and 4 from J; bases not matched to a gene: 5. Germline assignment: CDR1 SGHVS and CDR2 FQNEAQ. The CDR3 sequence: CASSAGQGAINEKLFF. The CDR3, as DNA: TGTGCCAGCAGCGCGGGACAGGGGGCAATTAATGAAAAACTGTTTTTT.

This clone was seen more than once but under ten times. The chain employs TRBV5-1 and TRBJ1-5, with D possibly being TRBD1 (5 bases). V was trimmed by 4 bases and J by 5 bases, leaving 16 bases between them. The CDR3 has 15 residues. Germline lookup yields CDR1 SGHRS and CDR2 YFSETQ. The CDR3 region is CASSLAPRGDQPQHF. In DNA form, the CDR3 reads TGCGCCAGCAGCCTGGCACCTCGGGGGGATCAGCCCCAGCATTTT.

The V call is TRBV5-4, the J call TRBJ2-6; D is possibly TRBD1 or TRBD2 (6 bases each). The CDR3 spans 17 residues. The V and J ends lost 0 bases and 1 base respectively, with 11 bases between them. Germline V gene lookup returns CDR1 SGHNT and CDR2 YYREEE (reference sequence). The CDR3 region is CASSLGGAGSGANVLTF. CDR3 DNA sequence: TGTGCCAGCAGCTTGGGGGGGGCGGGATCTGGGGCCAACGTCCTGACTTTC.

The rearrangement joins TRBV28 to TRBJ1-1, with D unclear. Per the germline V gene, CDR1 is MDHEN and CDR2 is SYDVKM. The CDR3 length is 12 residues. The V end lost 6 bases, the J end lost 4 bases, and 9 bases lay between the germline ends. The CDR3 is CASSPPFTEAFF. The CDR3 DNA follows: TGTGCCAGCAGCCCCCCTTTCACTGAAGCTTTCTTT.

The V call is TRBV7-2, the J call TRBJ2-7, with 7 bases aligning to TRBD2. After removal of 8 bases from V and 4 bases from J, the junction contained 2 bases not matched to a gene. Germline V gene data show CDR1 as SGHTA and CDR2 as FQGNSA. The CDR3 totals 11 residues. As DNA, the CDR3 is TGTGCCAGCGGGGGGGGGTACGAGCAGTACTTC. Translation gives CASGGGYEQYF.

The genes are TRBV27 and TRBJ1-3, with a weak D call TRBD1 (5 bases). V lost 5 bases to trimming and J lost 0 bases, with 14 bases between them. CDR1 is MNHEY and CDR2 is SMNVEV in the germline V gene (reference sequence). The CDR3 is 16 amino acids. The CDR3, as DNA: TGTGCCAGCAGTAAATCAGGGTTCTTCTCTGGAAACACCATATATTTT. Encoded protein: CASSKSGFFSGNTIYF.

The table lists this clone with a few counts. The V gene is TRBV28, the J gene TRBJ2-2; no clear D gene. The V gene's germline CDR1 is MDHEN and CDR2 SYDVKM. CDR3 length: 11 residues. The V end lost 3 bases, the J end lost 6 bases, and 2 bases lay between the germline ends. CDR3 residues: CASSFPGELFF. CDR3 DNA sequence: TGTGCCAGCAGTTTTCCCGGGGAGCTGTTTTTT.

The V call is TRBV5-6, the J call TRBJ2-2; 14 bases map to TRBD2. The germline V gene has CDR1 SGHDT and CDR2 YYEEEE. V shed 3 bases, J shed 6 bases, and the junction held 4 bases outside the gene matches. The CDR3 contains 16 residues. The CDR3: CASSYPTSGRAGELFF. In DNA form, the CDR3 reads TGTGCCAGCAGCTACCCGACTAGCGGGAGGGCCGGGGAGCTGTTTTTT.

V gene TRBV13 combines with J gene TRBJ2-5, with 9 positions matching TRBD2. The CDR3 has 18 residues. J lost 4 bases, V lost 4 bases, and 16 bases had no gene match. CDR1 is PRHDT and CDR2 is FYEKMQ in the germline V gene (reference sequence). Here the CDR3 reads CASSSIGDSGREGETQYF. In DNA form, the CDR3 reads TGTGCCAGCAGCTCTATCGGAGATAGCGGGAGAGAGGGAGAGACCCAGTACTTC.

The chain has TRBV18 and TRBJ1-3; 9 nucleotides line up with TRBD1. Per germline, CDR1 KGHSH and CDR2 LQKENI. The ends lost 7 bases at V and 4 bases at J; junction bases unmatched: 5. The CDR3 covers 14 residues. DNA of the CDR3: TGTGCCAGCTACAGGGACAGGGTCGGAAACACCATATATTTT. Its translation: CASYRDRVGNTIYF.

V usage is TRBV7-6 and J usage is TRBJ1-5; D unclear. This CDR3 contains 14 residues. In germline, CDR1 is SGHVS, CDR2 FNYEAQ. V dropped 1 base and J dropped 5 bases, with 9 bases sitting between them. CDR3 in DNA: TGTGCCAGCAGCTTAGAGGCGGATGATCAGCCCCAGCATTTT. As protein: CASSLEADDQPQHF.

The rearrangement links TRBV7-9 to TRBJ1-1; no firm D call. Deletions cut 1 base from V and 1 base from J, with 16 bases between. Germline CDR1 reads SEHNR; CDR2 reads FQNEAQ (reference sequence). This CDR3 contains 17 residues. The CDR3 spells CASSLVLGLTPNTEAFF. The CDR3 coding sequence is TGTGCCAGCAGCTTAGTGTTAGGACTTACTCCGAACACTGAAGCTTTCTTT.

The chain joins TRBV5-1 to TRBJ1-1; maybe TRBD1 (6 bases). CDR3 length: 14 amino acids. Trimming took 5 bases from V and 3 from J, leaving 14 bases between them. CDR1 SGHRS and CDR2 YFSETQ come from the germline V gene. The DNA for the CDR3 is TGCGCCAGCAGAGGGGGGCTTGGGGACACTGAAGCTTTCTTT. Translation gives CASRGGLGDTEAFF. Using reference TRBV5-1 and TRBJ1-1 for the parts outside the CDR3, the full variable domain is KAGVTQTPRYLIKTRGQQVTLSCSPISGHRSVSWYQQTPGQGLQFLFEYFSETQRNKGNFPGRFSGRQFSNSRSEMNVSTLELGDSALYLCASRGGLGDTEAFFGQGTRLTVV.

V usage is TRBV7-8 and J usage is TRBJ1-1; weak D call: TRBD1 (6 bases). Trimming left V 5 bases short and J 0 bases short, with 13 bases between. The CDR3 length is 15 residues. The germline gives CDR1 SGHVS, CDR2 FQNEAQ. The CDR3 spells CASSLNRAMNTEAFF. The CDR3 DNA follows: TGTGCCAGCAGCCTCAACAGGGCAATGAACACTGAAGCTTTCTTT.

The chain employs TRBV5-4 and TRBJ2-7; TRBD1 aligns across 7 bases. J lost 2 bases, V lost 4 bases, and 9 bases had no gene match. The CDR3 spans 15 residues. Germline V CDR1 and CDR2: SGHNT, YYREEE (reference sequence). This chain's CDR3 is CASSEGQLRAYEQYF. The CDR3 nucleotides read TGTGCCAGCAGCGAGGGACAGTTGAGGGCCTACGAGCAGTACTTC. The full variable domain, rest sourced from reference TRBV5-4 and TRBJ2-7, is ETGVTQSPTHLIKTRGQQVTLRCSSQSGHNTVSWYQQALGQGPQFIFQYYREEENGRGNFPPRFSGLQFPNYSSELNVNALELDDSALYLCASSEGQLRAYEQYFGPGTRLTVT.

The gene calls are TRBV5-1 and TRBJ1-1, with D possibly TRBD1 on 6 matching bases. Germline lookup yields CDR1 SGHRS and CDR2 YFSETQ. The CDR3 has 14 residues. Trimming cost V 3 bases and J 1 base, with 10 bases left between them. The DNA of the CDR3 is TGCGCCAGCAGCTCACGGACAGCGAACACTGAAGCTTTCTTT. Protein product: CASSSRTANTEAFF. The whole variable domain, remainder taken from reference TRBV5-1 and TRBJ1-1, is KAGVTQTPRYLIKTRGQQVTLSCSPISGHRSVSWYQQTPGQGLQFLFEYFSETQRNKGNFPGRFSGRQFSNSRSEMNVSTLELGDSALYLCASSSRTANTEAFFGQGTRLTVV.